A single sample is the source of the 27 T cell receptor beta chains below, sequenced in a study of cytomegalovirus exposure and HLA in healthy donors. 13 Jbeta primers and 60 Vbeta primers were used for the PCR. The table came from immunoSEQ multiplex PCR; TCRdb's copy has only in-frame clones and leaves some out. Altogether a few hundred thousand clones are present, under 80% being singletons, with the ten largest covering approximately 2.5%. Material: PBMCs. The receptor set was obtained from a female donor in good health and CMV-seronegative.

V usage is TRBV18 and J usage is TRBJ2-1; 11 bases fit TRBD2. This CDR3 spans 20 amino acids. CDR1 and CDR2 (germline): KGHSH, LQKENI. V lost 3 bases, J lost 7 bases, and 20 bases stayed unmatched. The CDR3 coding sequence is TGTGCCAGCTCACCTTCACTGACTAGCGGGAAGTTCGTTGGTTATAATGAGCAGTTCTTC. Translating it yields CASSPSLTSGKFVGYNEQFF.

The chain is built from TRBV2 and TRBJ2-3, with TRBD2 identical over 12 bases. After removal of 6 bases from V and 3 bases from J, the junction contained 4 bases not matched to a gene. The length of the CDR3 is 15 residues. Germline-derived CDR1 and CDR2 are SNHLY and FYNNEI. CDR3 loop: CASRATSGSTDTQYF. In DNA form, the CDR3 reads TGTGCCAGCAGGGCGACTAGCGGGAGTACAGATACGCAGTATTTT.

V usage is TRBV7-9 and J usage is TRBJ2-7; 7 positions match TRBD2. The V and J ends lost 0 bases and 0 bases, in that order; junction bases with no gene match: 5. The germline V gene has CDR1 SEHNR and CDR2 FQNEAQ (reference sequence). The length of the CDR3 is 16 residues. For the CDR3, the DNA is TGTGCCAGCAGCTTAGCTAGGGGCGGGGGCTCCTACGAGCAGTACTTC. This gives the protein CASSLARGGGSYEQYF. Supplemented by reference TRBV7-9 and TRBJ2-7, the full variable domain reads DTGVSQNPRHKITKRGQNVTFRCDPISEHNRLYWYRQTLGQGPEFLTYFQNEAQLEKSRLLSDRFSAERPKGSFSTLEIQRTEQGDSAMYLCASSLARGGGSYEQYFGPGTRLTVT.

This chain connects TRBV12-5 to TRBJ1-5; 9 nucleotides align to TRBD1. Germline values: CDR1 LGHNT, CDR2 FRNRAP. The CDR3 is made up of 14 amino acids. V lost 4 bases, J lost 4 bases, and 2 bases stayed unmatched. The chain's CDR3 is CASGSGQGNQPQHF. CDR3 DNA: TGTGCTAGTGGTTCGGGACAGGGAAATCAGCCCCAGCATTTT.

This clone was counted a few times. The rearrangement links TRBV27 to TRBJ1-1, with D unresolved. Trimming shortened V by 1 base and J by 2 bases, and 5 bases separated the two germline ends. From germline, CDR1 is MNHEY and CDR2 SMNVEV (reference sequence). This CDR3 spans 13 amino acids. CDR3 in DNA: TGTGCCAGCAGTTTATTCCCTAACACTGAAGCTTTCTTT. The encoded protein is CASSLFPNTEAFF.

V is TRBV6-5 and J is TRBJ2-1, with D possibly matching TRBD2 (6 bases). This CDR3 contains 15 residues. Germline V gene lookup returns CDR1 MNHEY and CDR2 SVGAGI. V lost 2 bases and J lost 3, with 11 bases in between. CDR3 nucleotides: TGTGCCAGCAGTTACGAGGGACTTAGCTACAATGAGCAGTTCTTC. It specifies CASSYEGLSYNEQFF.

This chain uses TRBV6-5 with TRBJ2-7; possible D gene TRBD2, 7 bases. Per the germline V gene, CDR1 is MNHEY and CDR2 is SVGAGI. The CDR3 has 15 amino acids. With 6 bases removed from V and 2 bases from J, the gap between germline ends came to 17 bases. This chain's CDR3 is CASRVGASGTYEQYF. The CDR3 DNA sequence: TGTGCCAGCAGAGTGGGGGCTAGCGGTACCTACGAGCAGTACTTC.

This clone has more than one count but fewer than ten. The CDR3 here is CAISGSGGYNEQFF. CDR3 DNA sequence: TGTGCCATCAGTGGGTCCGGGGGTTACAATGAGCAGTTCTTC. V and J are TRBV10-3 and TRBJ2-1; perhaps TRBD2 as D (6 bases). CDR3 length: 14 amino acids. With 4 bases removed from V and 4 bases from J, the gap between germline ends came to 11 bases. Germline CDR1 reads ENHRY; CDR2 reads SYGVKD.

This chain connects TRBV21-1 to TRBJ2-2; the table's D call of TRBD1 was not tested on the DNA. TRBV21-1 is shown as a pseudogene. The CDR3 is made up of 14 amino acids. CDR3 protein: CASSKEMAPRELFF. CDR3 coding DNA: TGTGCCAGCAGCAAAGAGATGGCTCCCAGGGAGCTGTTTTTT.

This clone showed up just once. The chain has TRBV7-8 and TRBJ2-6; tentatively, D is TRBD1 (5 bases). With 7 bases removed from V and 0 bases from J, the gap between germline ends came to 13 bases. This CDR3 comprises 16 residues. CDR1 and CDR2 (germline): SGHVS, FQNEAQ. The CDR3 region has the DNA TGTGCCAGCACCGGAACAGGCCGCTCTGGGGCCAACGTCCTGACTTTC. Translated: CASTGTGRSGANVLTF.

This clone was observed a single time. The chain employs TRBV5-4 and TRBJ1-1; D call uncertain. This CDR3 has 16 residues. V lost 4 bases, J lost 0 bases, and 16 bases lay in between. Germline V CDR1 and CDR2: SGHNT, YYREEE (reference sequence). The CDR3 here is CASSTRTGSMNTEAFF. The CDR3, as DNA: TGTGCCAGCAGCACACGAACGGGGTCTATGAACACTGAAGCTTTCTTT.

This clone was detected once. The chain uses TRBV12-5 and TRBJ1-3; D unclear. The CDR3 has 15 residues. CDR1 LGHNT and CDR2 FRNRAP come from the germline V gene. Trimming stripped 6 bases from V and 2 bases from J, with 14 bases between. The CDR3 sequence: CASGQGRGAGNTIYF. For the CDR3, the DNA is TGTGCTAGTGGCCAAGGACGGGGAGCTGGAAACACCATATATTTT.

The rearrangement uses TRBV6-5 and TRBJ1-2; 8 bases map to TRBD1. This CDR3 is 13 amino acids long. Germline V gene sequence: CDR1 MNHEY, CDR2 SVGAGI. V dropped 5 bases and J dropped 8; count of bases not matched to a gene: 7. This chain's CDR3 is CASSRTGGGGYTF. CDR3 sequence (DNA): TGTGCCAGCAGTCGAACAGGGGGTGGGGGCTACACCTTC.

This clone came up a few times. This chain connects TRBV4-1 to TRBJ1-4; 7 bases match TRBD1. CDR1 and CDR2 (germline): MGHRA, YSYEKL. The CDR3 has 13 residues. The trim removed 6 bases at V and 8 bases at J, leaving 6 bases unmatched. The DNA for the CDR3 is TGCGCCAGCAGTCACCAGGGGGAGGAAAAACTGTTTTTT. Translating it yields CASSHQGEEKLFF.

This sequence joins TRBV15 and TRBJ2-1, with 7 bases that match TRBD1. Per the germline V gene, CDR1 is LNHNV and CDR2 is YYDKDF (reference sequence). After removal of 0 bases from V and 8 bases from J, the junction contained 4 bases not matched to a gene. CDR3 length equals 14 residues. The CDR3: CATSRETGLDEQFF. The CDR3 DNA sequence: TGTGCCACCAGCAGAGAGACAGGGTTGGATGAGCAGTTCTTC. The full variable domain, completed using reference TRBV15 and TRBJ2-1, is DAMVIQNPRYQVTQFGKPVTLSCSQTLNHNVMYWYQQKSSQAPKLLFHYYDKDFNNEADTPDNFQSRRPNTSFCFLDIRSPGLGDTAMYLCATSRETGLDEQFFGPGTRLTVL.

The genes are TRBV5-6 and TRBJ2-3, with a tentative D call TRBD2 (6 bases). This CDR3 has 14 residues. Germline CDR1 reads SGHDT; CDR2 reads YYEEEE. Trimming removed 6 bases at V and 3 bases at J, with 14 bases between. The CDR3 is CASTFGSGTDTQYF. CDR3 sequence (DNA): TGTGCCAGCACGTTTGGTAGCGGTACAGATACGCAGTATTTT.

The chain uses TRBV5-3 and TRBJ1-5; TRBD1 is a possible D gene (5 bases). TRBV5-3 is assigned to the ORF class and has an uncertain function. The CDR3 totals 15 residues. V was trimmed by 1 base and J by 6 bases, leaving 14 bases between them. The CDR3 bases are TGTGCCAGAAGCTTGTCTTGGCAGGGAAGTCAGCCCCAGCATTTT. Encoded protein: CARSLSWQGSQPQHF.

The chain couples TRBV28 to TRBJ2-5; perhaps TRBD1 as D (6 bases). TRBJ2-7 explains the end of the DNA better; the J call may be wrong. Germline CDR1 and CDR2: MDHEN and SYDVKM. The CDR3 contains 13 residues. The CDR3 DNA reads TGTGCCAGCGGACCGGGACAAACCTACGAGCAGTACTTC. As protein: CASGPGQTYEQYF.

The chain carries TRBV11-2 and TRBJ1-4, with TRBD1 matching 7 bases. Trimming removed 1 base from V and 10 bases from J; junction bases left unmatched: 12. Germline V gene sequence: CDR1 SGHAT, CDR2 FQNNGV. CDR3 size: 16 residues. The CDR3: CASSLVTGSPEGKLFF. The CDR3 nucleotides are TGTGCCAGCAGCTTAGTGACAGGGAGTCCGGAAGGAAAACTGTTTTTT.

This clone was counted a single time. The chain links TRBV28 to TRBJ2-2; 9 nucleotides line up with TRBD2. V lost 5 bases, J lost 7 bases, and 8 bases stayed unmatched. Per germline, CDR1 MDHEN and CDR2 SYDVKM. The CDR3 is 15 amino acids. CDR3 coding DNA: TGTGCCAGCAGTGCTTGGCGGGAGGGCCGCGGGGAGCTGTTTTTT. Residues: CASSAWREGRGELFF.

This clone was seen a few times. V gene TRBV6-5 combines with J gene TRBJ2-1; D not certain. V lost 4 bases, J lost 9 bases, and 7 bases lay in between. The germline V gene has CDR1 MNHEY and CDR2 SVGAGI. The length of the CDR3 is 11 residues. CDR3 region: CASSLASEQFF. The CDR3 DNA is TGTGCCAGCAGTTTAGCATCTGAGCAGTTCTTC.

The rearrangement joins TRBV19 to TRBJ2-1, with 14 bases lining up with TRBD2. Germline V CDR1 and CDR2: LNHDA, SQIVND (reference sequence). V was clipped by 7 bases and J by 6 bases; unmatched bases: 5. This CDR3 has 15 residues. The CDR3 nucleotides are TGTGCCAGTACCGGACTAGCGGGAGGACCCAATGAGCAGTTCTTC. Amino acid sequence: CASTGLAGGPNEQFF. The variable domain in full, with the rest retrieved from reference TRBV19 and TRBJ2-1, is DGGITQSPKYLFRKEGQNVTLSCEQNLNHDAMYWYRQDPGQGLRLIYYSQIVNDFQKGDIAEGYSVSREKKESFPLTVTSAQKNPTAFYLCASTGLAGGPNEQFFGPGTRLTVL.

The chain joins TRBV27 to TRBJ2-7; D gene ambiguous. Germline CDR1 reads MNHEY; CDR2 reads SMNVEV (reference sequence). The V end was cut by 2 bases, the J end by 3 bases, with 11 bases between. The CDR3 loop spans 14 amino acids. The CDR3 sequence is CASSLRGQIYEQYF. The CDR3 DNA is TGTGCCAGCAGTTTAAGAGGCCAGATCTACGAGCAGTACTTC.

V gene TRBV4-2 combines with J gene TRBJ2-1, with TRBD2 matching over 12 bases. The junction had 7 bases not matched to a gene; V was cut back by 4 bases and J by 0 bases. CDR1 is LGHNA and CDR2 is YNFKEQ in the germline V gene. CDR3 length: 18 amino acids. CDR3 nucleotides: TGTGCCAGCAGCCCTAGGCTAGCGGGAGGGACCTCCTACAATGAGCAGTTCTTC. It specifies CASSPRLAGGTSYNEQFF.

This chain links TRBV15 with TRBJ2-5, with 7 bases fitting TRBD2. The DNA end is more similar to TRBJ2-7, so the J call may be wrong. The CDR3 consists of 15 residues. Germline CDR1 LNHNV, CDR2 YYDKDF (reference sequence). The CDR3 DNA sequence: TGTGCCACCAGCAGAGGCGGGAGCGGGAACTACGAGCAGTACTTC. Translation: CATSRGGSGNYEQYF.

On this clone: The germline gene is not matched at one end of the junction; a read error may be the cause. The chain couples TRBV7-9 to TRBJ2-3, with no clear D. Germline V lookup: CDR1 SEHNR, CDR2 FQNEAQ (reference sequence). This CDR3 region has 14 residues. This CDR3 is CSSSSRPEPDTQYF. The CDR3 DNA is TGTTCCAGCAGCTCCCGCCCGGAGCCAGATACGCAGTATTTT.

The chain links TRBV28 to TRBJ1-6; D remains ambiguous. Trimming cost V 3 bases and J 7 bases, with 7 bases left between them. This CDR3 comprises 13 residues. Germline values: CDR1 MDHEN, CDR2 SYDVKM. DNA for the CDR3: TGTGCCAGCAGTTTCCGTTCGAATTCACCCCTCCACTTT. It is translated as CASSFRSNSPLHF. Full variable domain (rest looked up from reference TRBV28 and TRBJ1-6): DVKVTQSSRYLVKRTGEKVFLECVQDMDHENMFWYRQDPGLGLRLIYFSYDVKMKEKGDIPEGYSVSREKKERFSLILESASTNQTSMYLCASSFRSNSPLHFGNGTRLTVT.